What follows are 7 T cell receptor beta chains derived from one specimen sequenced in a study of T cells in Graves' hyperthyroidism and ophthalmopathy. Authors of the study amplified TCR beta CDR3 regions from RNA transcripts. A set of HTBI primers served as the primers for a first-round RT-PCR of the TCR CDR3. TCRdb ran MiXCR on the multiplex PCR reads and lists one entry per CDR3 protein. The sample includes about 520,000 distinct CDR3 sequences, 20% of them seen just once. Sequencing was carried out using blood. Receptors originate from a man between 18 and 35 years old with Graves' hyperthyroidism.

This clonotype was detected a few times. The rearrangement joins TRBV19 to TRBJ2-2; possible D gene TRBD2, 6 bases. V lost 4 bases, J lost 4 bases, and 19 bases lay in between. The germline CDR1 and CDR2 sequences are LNHDA and SQIVND (reference sequence). CDR3 size: 17 residues. CDR3 DNA sequence: TGTGCCAGTAGTAGGGCTAGCGCGAGGATGGGCACCGGGGAGCTGTTTTTT. This codes for CASSRASARMGTGELFF.

This rearrangement joins TRBV4-1 to TRBJ2-4; weak D call: TRBD2 (5 bases). V was cut by 0 bases and J by 5 bases, with 14 bases left in between. CDR1 MGHRA and CDR2 YSYEKL come from the germline V gene. The length of the CDR3 is 16 residues. CDR3 DNA sequence: TGCGCCAGCAGCCAAGATTGGGGAGAGACGGAAAACATTCAGTACTTC. Amino acid sequence: CASSQDWGETENIQYF.

In its sample, this clonotype was seen many times. The chain couples TRBV20-1 to TRBJ2-5; TRBD1 aligns across 10 bases. CDR1 and CDR2 (germline): DFQATT, SNEGSKA (reference sequence). The ends lost 1 base at V and 4 bases at J; junction bases unmatched: 12. The CDR3 extends over 17 amino acids. The CDR3 DNA sequence: TGCAGTGCTAGAGTGACTCCGGGACAGGGGCATTCAGAGACCCAGTACTTC. It encodes CSARVTPGQGHSETQYF.

This clonotype showed up many times. The gene calls are TRBV20-1 and TRBJ2-4; D ambiguous. The germline V gene has CDR1 DFQATT and CDR2 SNEGSKA (reference sequence). The CDR3 totals 14 residues. V was cut by 3 bases and J by 0 bases, with 9 bases left in between. In DNA form, the CDR3 reads TGCAGTGCTAGGAAGCAACTAGCCAAAAACATTCAGTACTTC. This sequence encodes CSARKQLAKNIQYF.

This clonotype was seen just once. This chain links TRBV7-2 with TRBJ1-2; TRBD1 might be the D (6 bases). The CDR3 totals 14 residues. The germline V and J ends were trimmed by 5 bases and 5 bases, with 15 bases remaining between them. Germline V gene sequence: CDR1 SGHTA, CDR2 FQGNSA. CDR3 DNA sequence: TGTGCCAGCAGCCTAAGCGGGGGCAAGTATGGCTACACCTTC. Residues: CASSLSGGKYGYTF.

This clonotype was found a few times. The V gene is TRBV11-2, the J gene TRBJ1-1, with TRBD1 matching 7 bases. CDR1 and CDR2 from the germline V gene are SGHAT and FQNNGV. V lost 3 bases and J lost 0; bases outside the gene matches: 16. The CDR3 length is 19 residues. The chain's CDR3 is CASSFPKKPGGGMNTEAFF. DNA for the CDR3: TGTGCCAGCAGCTTCCCAAAGAAACCAGGGGGTGGAATGAACACTGAAGCTTTCTTT. The full variable domain, rest sourced from reference TRBV11-2 and TRBJ1-1, is EAGVAQSPRYKIIEKRQSVAFWCNPISGHATLYWYQQILGQGPKLLIQFQNNGVVDDSQLPKDRFSAERLKGVDSTLKIQPAKLEDSAVYLCASSFPKKPGGGMNTEAFFGQGTRLTVV.

The J gene is TRBJ1-1, the V gene TRBV11-1; D not certain. V shed 0 bases and J shed 5 bases, with 16 bases lying between them. CDR1 is SGHAT and CDR2 is FQDESV in the germline V gene (reference sequence). This CDR3 has 16 residues. CDR3 bases: TGTGCCAGCAGCTTAGCGTGGTTGGAGGGCAGAACTGAAGCTTTCTTT. Amino acid sequence: CASSLAWLEGRTEAFF.